This TCR beta chain was recovered during a study of blood T cell repertoires in COVID-19. Study-level background: PBMCs, B-cell-depleted T cells, or T cells were the source of the cDNA or gDNA that made up the material.

The CDR3 totals 14 residues. Germline assignment: CDR1 LNHDA and CDR2 SQIVND (reference sequence). Trimming removed 6 bases from V and 8 bases from J, with 19 bases in between. In the original analysis: Quantification of nucleated cells was approximated via reference gene primer amplification. TCRdb's copy holds only in-frame clones and misses some; the assay was immunoSEQ multiplex PCR. V, J and clone size were drawn from that table, and D and trimming were deduced from the DNA. The sample records about 390,000 clones, around 87% being singletons. The chain uses TRBV19 and TRBJ1-1; the D gene is possibly TRBD1 (5 bases). The sequence was collected from a woman aged 60 to 75 with COVID-19, enrolled during active disease. Sequenced input: peripheral blood. The CDR3 region has the DNA TGTGCCAGTAGAACCTTGGGGGGAACCTTAGAAGCTTTCTTT. The encoded protein is CASRTLGGTLEAFF. The entire variable domain, with the rest obtained from reference TRBV19 and TRBJ1-1, is as follows: DGGITQSPKYLFRKEGQNVTLSCEQNLNHDAMYWYRQDPGQGLRLIYYSQIVNDFQKGDIAEGYSVSREKKESFPLTVTSAQKNPTAFYLCASRTLGGTLEAFFGQGTRLTVV.